The 14 T cell receptor beta chains below all came from one sample that was sequenced in a study of T cells in Graves' hyperthyroidism and ophthalmopathy. RNA transcripts yielded amplified TCR beta CDR3 regions. RT-PCR in the first round (using the HTBI primer set) targeted the TCR CDR3. MiXCR, run by TCRdb on the multiplex PCR reads, gives a single entry per CDR3 protein. Among about 270,000 distinct CDR3 sequences, 20% to 25% were seen once, and the ten largest hold around 64%. The sample was blood. These receptors originate from a man aged 30-40 years with Graves' ophthalmopathy.

This clonotype was counted between two and nine times. The chain joins TRBV7-8 to TRBJ2-3, with D perhaps being TRBD1 or TRBD2 (5 bases each). V lost 5 bases and J 0 bases, leaving 9 bases between the germline ends. The CDR3 consists of 14 residues. Looked up from germline, CDR1 is SGHVS and CDR2 is FQNEAQ. CDR3 loop: CASSAGASTDTQYF. CDR3 nucleotides: TGTGCCAGCAGCGCCGGGGCTAGCACAGATACGCAGTATTTT.

This clonotype has ten or more counts. The V gene is TRBV11-1, the J gene TRBJ2-3; weak D call: TRBD2 (6 bases). Trimming took 3 bases from V and 2 from J, leaving 12 bases between them. Germline V gene lookup returns CDR1 SGHAT and CDR2 FQDESV (reference sequence). The CDR3 has 15 residues. The CDR3 DNA reads as TGTGCCAGCAGCTTCAGTCCGGGGGACACAGATACGCAGTATTTT. Protein: CASSFSPGDTDTQYF.

The chain joins TRBV29-1 to TRBJ2-1, with D hard to call. V lost 0 bases to trimming and J lost 3 bases, with 0 bases between them. Germline CDR1 SQVTM, CDR2 ANQGSEA. The CDR3 covers 11 residues. For the CDR3, the DNA is TGCAGCGTTGAAGACTACAATGAGCAGTTCTTC. This codes for CSVEDYNEQFF.

This rearrangement joins TRBV5-4 to TRBJ2-1; 7 nucleotides line up with TRBD1. Germline lookup yields CDR1 SGHNT and CDR2 YYREEE (reference sequence). CDR3 size: 17 residues. The V segment lost 4 bases and the J segment 2 bases; nucleotides outside the gene matches: 12. The CDR3 here is CASSPYLQGQTYNEQFF. CDR3 bases: TGTGCCAGCAGCCCGTATCTTCAGGGACAGACCTACAATGAGCAGTTCTTC. The full variable domain, with the rest looked up from reference TRBV5-4 and TRBJ2-1, is ETGVTQSPTHLIKTRGQQVTLRCSSQSGHNTVSWYQQALGQGPQFIFQYYREEENGRGNFPPRFSGLQFPNYSSELNVNALELDDSALYLCASSPYLQGQTYNEQFFGPGTRLTVL.

At least ten counts were recorded for this clonotype. The rearrangement uses TRBV2 and TRBJ2-7; 9 positions agree with TRBD2. The germline CDR1 and CDR2 sequences are SNHLY and FYNNEI. V shed 1 base and J 2 bases; nucleotides not matched to a gene: 0. The CDR3 loop spans 14 amino acids. The CDR3 region has the DNA TGTGCCAGCAGTGAAGTAGCGGGAGCCTACGAGCAGTACTTC. It yields the protein CASSEVAGAYEQYF.

This clonotype was recorded a few times. The V gene is TRBV19, the J gene TRBJ2-3; 7 nucleotides line up with TRBD2. V dropped 3 bases and J dropped 0; count of bases not matched to a gene: 3. Per germline, CDR1 LNHDA and CDR2 SQIVND (reference sequence). The CDR3 consists of 15 residues. The CDR3 protein is CASSMDGRSTDTQYF. DNA for the CDR3: TGTGCCAGTAGTATGGACGGGAGGAGCACAGATACGCAGTATTTT.

The gene calls are TRBV27 and TRBJ2-7; 9 bases are a match to TRBD2. The CDR3 totals 12 residues. V was clipped by 6 bases and J by 7 bases; unmatched bases: 4. Germline CDR1 MNHEY, CDR2 SMNVEV (reference sequence). The CDR3 sequence is CASSAGGGEQYF. The CDR3 DNA is TGTGCCAGCAGCGCGGGGGGGGGAGAGCAGTACTTC.

CDR3 sequence (DNA): TGTGCCAGCAGCCAAGTAGGGGATAGCACAGATACGCAGTATTTT. It specifies CASSQVGDSTDTQYF. This sequence joins TRBV3-1 and TRBJ2-3; D is perhaps TRBD1 (5 bases). Germline CDR1 LGHDT, CDR2 YNNKEL (reference sequence). Trimming removed 1 base from V and 0 bases from J, with 8 bases in between. The CDR3 is made up of 15 amino acids.

The chain has TRBV5-4 and TRBJ2-3, with 12 bases that match TRBD2. The V and J ends lost 5 bases and 4 bases, in that order; junction bases with no gene match: 2. The CDR3 sequence is 14 residues long. The germline CDR1 and CDR2 sequences are SGHNT and YYREEE (reference sequence). CDR3 DNA sequence: TGTGCCAGCAGGCTAGCGGGAGGGCCAGATACGCAGTATTTT. It encodes CASRLAGGPDTQYF.

This clonotype was seen many times. The J gene is TRBJ2-3, the V gene TRBV6-2 or TRBV6-3, with a possible D match to TRBD2 (6 bases). CDR1 and CDR2 (germline): MNHEY, SVGEGT. Trimming removed 5 bases from V and 3 bases from J, with 15 bases in between. CDR3 length: 15 residues. For the CDR3, the DNA is TGTGCCAGCAGTAACGCTCGGGAGTTAACAGATACGCAGTATTTT. Translated: CASSNARELTDTQYF.

In its sample, this clonotype was seen many times. V gene TRBV12-3 or TRBV12-4 combines with J gene TRBJ1-4; D ambiguous. This CDR3 is 12 amino acids long. V lost 5 bases and J 8 bases, leaving 9 bases between the germline ends. The CDR3 spells CASSLREEKLFF. The CDR3 DNA is TGTGCCAGCAGTCTACGGGAGGAAAAACTGTTTTTT.

Ten or more counts support this clonotype. V gene TRBV28 combines with J gene TRBJ1-1; 7 nucleotides match TRBD1. The germline CDR1 and CDR2 sequences are MDHEN and SYDVKM. The V and J ends lost 6 bases and 6 bases, in that order; junction bases with no gene match: 22. There are 18 residues in the CDR3. CDR3 coding DNA: TGTGCCAGCAGCCCCCTTAGGGGGCGCCTGCTTGGGGGGTCTGAAGCTTTCTTT. Amino acid sequence: CASSPLRGRLLGGSEAFF.

The chain uses TRBV6-1 and TRBJ1-2, with D perhaps matching TRBD1 (5 bases). Between the trimmed V and J ends, which lost 7 bases and 10 bases, there was a span of 10 bases. The CDR3 covers 10 residues. Looked up from germline, CDR1 is MNHNS and CDR2 is SASEGT. The CDR3, as DNA: TGTGCCAGCAAACAGGCGGACTACACCTTC. This gives the protein CASKQADYTF.

This clonotype was picked up many times. The gene calls are TRBV11-3 and TRBJ2-7; TRBD2 agrees at 7 bases. Germline V CDR1 and CDR2: SGHNT, YENEEA. The CDR3 is 13 residues long. Unmatched junction bases numbered 6, after V lost 8 bases and J lost 2 bases. The CDR3 sequence: CASSKAGPYEQYF. The CDR3 DNA is TGTGCCAGCTCCAAAGCGGGACCCTACGAGCAGTACTTC.